This T cell receptor beta chain was obtained from a study of blood T cells in healthy people across ages. The study's findings and limits: Comparison with aged donors showed that long-lived donors had more naive CD4+ cells and higher diversity. The recorded TCR beta diversity per million T cells decreased in a roughly linear manner with age.

As regards this clonotype: Its antigen remains unknown.

Using a J-beta primer mix together with a sample-barcoded 5' primer, a second PCR was run for about 6 to 11 cycles. Carrying 12 random nucleotides, a template-switch adaptor labeled each individual cDNA molecule. TCRdb ran MiXCR on the 5' RACE reads and lists one entry per CDR3 protein. The sample records roughly 800,000 distinct CDR3 sequences, roughly 64% being singletons. Each donor was a healthy Caucasian individual from Russia, aged roughly 6 to 95. This CDR3 spans 15 amino acids. Germline V lookup: CDR1 MGHDK, CDR2 SYGVNS. V was clipped by 5 bases and J by 5 bases; unmatched bases: 6. The sequence came from a man aged 25-40 years in good health. The sequencing sample was made of blood. V gene TRBV25-1 combines with J gene TRBJ2-3; 11 nucleotides match TRBD2. The CDR3 region is CASSSPTSGIDTQYF. As DNA, the CDR3 is TGTGCCAGCAGTTCACCGACTAGCGGGATAGATACGCAGTATTTT.